This T cell receptor (beta chain) came from a study of Graves' ophthalmopathy and Graves' hyperthyroidism. Stable hyperthyroidism was defined by absence of ophthalmopathy within 18 months of follow-up. Uncontrolled infections, other autoimmune diseases, pregnancy or lactation barred patients from enrollment. This clonotype was seen ten or more times. The V end was cut by 4 bases, the J end by 7 bases, with 5 bases between. The CDR3 is 10 residues long. Germline V gene sequence: CDR1 SNHLY, CDR2 FYNNEI. The authors amplified TCR beta CDR3 regions from RNA transcripts. Scientists carried out first-round RT-PCR using HTBI primers and then a second-round multiplex PCR. TCRdb re-called the multiplex PCR reads with MiXCR, one entry per CDR3 protein. The sample contains some 360,000 distinct CDR3 sequences, about a sixth of which appear only once.

The chain links TRBV2 to TRBJ2-7; no clear D gene. Sequencing was done on a sample of peripheral blood. This receptor was obtained from an adult woman with stable Graves' hyperthyroidism. The chain's CDR3 is CASSGQEQYF. The CDR3 coding sequence is TGTGCCAGCAGTGGTCAGGAGCAGTACTTC.